Included here is one T cell receptor beta chain sequence, with context. The specificity of this receptor is unknown. Per-base quality was not reported, and no clone a single base away is much larger than it. The sample's time point label is to be understood as: about 28 days (+/-7) after the second vaccine dose. AZD1222 recipients whose second dose came at about 4 weeks and those whose second dose came at about 12 weeks were combined into one group, since spike-specific TCR depth and breadth did not differ between the two schedules. The vaccinee samples were drawn from two UK trials, COV001 and COV002, one of which was a single-blind randomized controlled phase 2/3 trial testing AZD1222 (ChAdOx1 nCoV-19) in healthy adults. For TCRbeta chain sequencing, PBMC samples were collected from trial participants at day 0 and at day 28 after the second dose. The CDR3 regions of human TCRbeta chains were analyzed by immunosequencing. In the source study's methods: Repertoire TCRs were checked for matches against a reference library of SARS-CoV-2-specific TCRs that had been generated using the MIRA antigen-specificity platform. Breadth meant the fraction of unique TCRs that were SARS-CoV-2-associated, whereas depth meant the fraction of total T cells that were SARS-CoV-2-associated. Using the MIRA data, each spike-specific TCR was mapped to the spike region that the TCR reacts to and placed in a CD4 or CD8 class. Log10-transformed breadth and depth values were compared by one-way ANOVA with Sidak's multiple comparisons tests. What TCRdb holds here is the immuneACCESS table cut down to in-frame rearrangements. Part of the clones is not present; checked against another copy, under half of the missing clones reflect an unresolved V gene, and the others are unexplained. V, J and clone size reflect that table, while D and trimming were determined from the DNA. Recorded for this sample are approximately 89,000 clones; approximately 90% of them occurred a single time. The top ten hold around 10% of the sample.

This sample stems from a study of T cell responses to AZD1222 COVID-19 vaccine (dated by TCRdb to the early 2020s). Background for the entire study: A total of more than 230 trial participants underwent TCR sequencing, of whom under 220 had received two doses of AZD1222 and some 26 had received two doses of the MenACWY control vaccine. Enrollment into the trials was organized by age into subgroups of 18-55, 56-69 and 70-plus years, and those subgroups contained roughly 150, 30 and 60 TCR-sequenced participants, respectively.

The trim is 11 bases for V and 2 bases for J, with a gap of 9 bases between the germline ends. From cysteine to phenylalanine, the CDR3 is 12 amino acids long. Only the CDR3 region is kept as DNA, spanning 36 bases read in frame from base 1. Reading the germline V gene (reference sequence) gives CDR1 SEHNR and CDR2 FQNEAQ. The full study reports these points: Participants were mostly white British and included more females than males, and it was suggested by the authors that clonal diversity may have been underestimated. Conclusions about previously exposed vaccinees were limited because only a handful of AZD1222 recipients were SARS-CoV-2 seropositive at baseline. Reportedly, almost half of the unique spike-specific TCRs recognized epitopes lying outside the regions that are mutated in the B.1.351 and B.1.1.7 variants. Because no samples from the day 14 peak response were available, repertoires could be characterized only after the peak T cell response. The 56-69-year group was small, and its depth increase did not reach significance, likely because of low power. The whole spike protein was spanned by vaccine-associated CD4 TCRs, and dominant responses were seen in regions 160-218 and 743-854. A significant rise in spike-specific TCR breadth and depth was observed after two AZD1222 doses relative to day 0 and relative to MenACWY recipients.

The material was peripheral blood, obtained 28 days after the second AZD1222 dose. The receptor's source is an adult who received the AZD1222 COVID-19 vaccine. The chain uses TRBV7-9 and TRBJ2-2; no D gene is confidently identified. In nucleotide form, the sequence is TGTGCCCCGGGCGGTAACACCGGGGAGCTGTTTTTT. It is translated as CAPGGNTGELFF.